One and the same sample provided the 16 T cell receptor beta chains below, sequenced in a study of cytotoxic CD8 clonotypes in ibrutinib-treated CLL. The protocol was immunoSEQ multiplex PCR, while the TCRdb copy is restricted to in-frame clones and leaves out a portion. The sample lists about 29,000 clones; 55% to 70% were seen once. The sample consisted of PBMCs, taken after 24 months of ibrutinib treatment. The receptors were sampled from a human donor with chronic lymphocytic leukemia.

The V gene is TRBV28, the J gene TRBJ1-5; D unclear. The CDR3 has 14 residues. Germline assignment: CDR1 MDHEN and CDR2 SYDVKM. V shed 6 bases and J shed 7 bases, with 16 bases lying between them. The chain's CDR3 is CASSRAGREQPQHF. The CDR3 coding sequence is TGTGCCAGCAGCCGAGCGGGTAGGGAACAGCCCCAGCATTTT.

J is TRBJ2-1 and V is TRBV7-9, with 10 positions matching TRBD2. CDR1 is SEHNR and CDR2 is FQNEAQ in the germline V gene (reference sequence). J was trimmed by 0 bases and V by 5 bases; bases with no gene match: 4. This CDR3 region has 16 residues. The CDR3: CASSGRLAGSYNEQFF. In nucleotides, the CDR3 is TGTGCCAGCAGCGGGCGACTAGCGGGCTCCTACAATGAGCAGTTCTTC. Based on the CDR3 plus reference TRBV7-9 and TRBJ2-1, the full variable domain is DTGVSQNPRHKITKRGQNVTFRCDPISEHNRLYWYRQTLGQGPEFLTYFQNEAQLEKSRLLSDRFSAERPKGSFSTLEIQRTEQGDSAMYLCASSGRLAGSYNEQFFGPGTRLTVL.

The rearrangement links TRBV28 to TRBJ2-5; no clear D. The CDR3 loop spans 13 amino acids. Between the trimmed V and J ends, which lost 4 bases and 5 bases, there was a span of 11 bases. The V gene's germline CDR1 is MDHEN and CDR2 SYDVKM. CDR3 region: CASSSPALETQYF. CDR3 bases: TGTGCCAGCAGTTCCCCCGCGCTGGAGACCCAGTACTTC.

V gene TRBV10-1 combines with J gene TRBJ2-2; weak D call: TRBD1 (5 bases). Germline V CDR1 and CDR2: WNHNN, SYGVQD (reference sequence). The CDR3 contains 15 residues. V was pared by 5 bases and J by 0 bases, with 10 bases between. The CDR3 region is CASSPGYPNTGELFF. The CDR3 nucleotides are TGCGCCAGCAGTCCAGGGTATCCGAACACCGGGGAGCTGTTTTTT.

This chain joins TRBV19 and TRBJ2-2; D possibly matches TRBD1 or TRBD2 (5 bases each). Trimming removed 6 bases at V and 1 base at J, with 12 bases between. The CDR3 extends over 15 amino acids. Germline V gene sequence: CDR1 LNHDA, CDR2 SQIVND (reference sequence). CDR3 sequence (DNA): TGTGCCAGTAGCCCGCGTGGGGGGAACACCGGGGAGCTGTTTTTT. Amino acid sequence: CASSPRGGNTGELFF.

In this sample, this clone turned up a few times. V gene TRBV2 combines with J gene TRBJ1-6; 7 bases are shared with TRBD1. CDR1 is SNHLY and CDR2 is FYNNEI in the germline V gene. The CDR3 length is 15 residues. J lost 8 bases, V lost 6 bases, and 10 bases had no gene match. The CDR3 nucleotides read TGTGCCAGCAGGCACAGGGGCCGGTGGGATTCACCCCTCCACTTT. Amino acids: CASRHRGRWDSPLHF.

This chain joins TRBV7-3 and TRBJ2-5; D possibly corresponds to TRBD2 (6 bases). Per germline, CDR1 SGHTA and CDR2 FQGTGA. Trimming pared 0 bases from V and 9 bases from J, leaving 8 bases between. This CDR3 region has 12 residues. The CDR3 DNA reads TGTGCCAGCAGCTTAACGGCGGGACCCCAGTACTTC. It yields the protein CASSLTAGPQYF.

This chain joins TRBV5-1 and TRBJ2-5; tentative D call: TRBD1 (5 bases). CDR3 length: 13 amino acids. The germline V and J ends were trimmed by 4 bases and 7 bases, with 14 bases remaining between them. The germline CDR1 and CDR2 sequences are SGHRS and YFSETQ. The CDR3 DNA sequence: TGCGCCAGCAGCGGTGGGGCTGCATGGACCCAGTACTTC. It specifies CASSGGAAWTQYF. The variable domain in full, with the rest retrieved from reference TRBV5-1 and TRBJ2-5, is KAGVTQTPRYLIKTRGQQVTLSCSPISGHRSVSWYQQTPGQGLQFLFEYFSETQRNKGNFPGRFSGRQFSNSRSEMNVSTLELGDSALYLCASSGGAAWTQYFGPGTRLLVL.

The V call is TRBV29-1, the J call TRBJ1-2; perhaps TRBD1 as D (5 bases). Deletions cut 2 bases from V and 2 bases from J, with 6 bases between. In germline, CDR1 is SQVTM, CDR2 ANQGSEA. The CDR3 covers 12 residues. The CDR3 sequence is CSVERGNYGYTF. CDR3 in DNA: TGCAGCGTTGAACGGGGGAACTATGGCTACACCTTC. Combining the CDR3 with reference TRBV29-1 and TRBJ1-2 gives the whole variable domain SAVISQKPSRDICQRGTSLTIQCQVDSQVTMMFWYRQQPGQSLTLIATANQGSEATYESGFVIDKFPISRPNLTFSTLTVSNMSPEDSSIYLCSVERGNYGYTFGSGTRLTVV.

The V and J genes are TRBV5-1 and TRBJ2-3; TRBD2 matches at 7 bases. Germline CDR1 SGHRS, CDR2 YFSETQ. The CDR3 spans 16 residues. After removal of 4 bases from V and 1 base from J, the junction contained 9 bases not matched to a gene. This CDR3 is CASSLGRGGRTDTQYF. In DNA form, the CDR3 reads TGCGCCAGCAGCCTGGGCCGGGGAGGGCGCACAGATACGCAGTATTTT.

This rearrangement joins TRBV28 to TRBJ2-3; 8 nucleotides match TRBD2. Trimming at V came to 4 bases and at J to 3 bases, leaving 6 bases not matched to a gene. The germline CDR1 and CDR2 sequences are MDHEN and SYDVKM. This CDR3 has 15 amino acids. The CDR3 loop reads CASSYYGGGTDTQYF. CDR3 in DNA: TGTGCCAGCAGTTACTACGGGGGGGGTACAGATACGCAGTATTTT.

The DNA of the CDR3 is TGCAGCGCTTCCAGGGGCTTCACCCGATACGAGCAGTACTTC. Amino acids: CSASRGFTRYEQYF. The chain is built from TRBV29-1 and TRBJ2-7, with TRBD1 as a possible D gene (6 bases). Germline assignment: CDR1 SQVTM and CDR2 ANQGSEA. With 7 bases removed from V and 4 bases from J, the gap between germline ends came to 20 bases. The CDR3 is made up of 14 amino acids.

V usage is TRBV9 and J usage is TRBJ2-7; weak D call: TRBD2 (7 bases). This CDR3 region has 16 residues. V shed 2 bases and J shed 0 bases, with 15 bases lying between them. Germline V CDR1 and CDR2: SGDLS, YYNGEE. The CDR3 DNA reads as TGTGCCAGCAGCGTCGGGGGGCGGGGAAGCTCCTACGAGCAGTACTTC. Its translation: CASSVGGRGSSYEQYF.

The rearrangement joins TRBV9 to TRBJ2-4; D gene ambiguous. Germline CDR1 SGDLS, CDR2 YYNGEE. V lost 0 bases, J lost 1 base, and 2 bases lay in between. This CDR3 has 13 residues. The CDR3 here is CASSVAAKNIQYF. Here the CDR3 DNA reads TGTGCCAGCAGCGTAGCGGCCAAAAACATTCAGTACTTC.

V usage is TRBV7-2 and J usage is TRBJ1-2; unclear D gene. V gave up 5 bases and J gave up 7 bases, with 14 bases separating them. Germline loops: CDR1 SGHTA, CDR2 FQGNSA. The CDR3 consists of 13 residues. The CDR3 region is CASSGRVAGGYTF. The DNA of the CDR3 is TGTGCCAGCAGCGGACGGGTAGCGGGTGGCTACACCTTC.

This sequence joins TRBV5-1 and TRBJ1-2, with 7 positions matching TRBD1. Per the germline V gene, CDR1 is SGHRS and CDR2 is YFSETQ. Germline trimming cut 0 bases from V and 0 bases from J; bases unmatched to any gene: 11. The CDR3 extends over 18 amino acids. CDR3 sequence (DNA): TGCGCCAGCAGCTTGGATGGGACAGCGATTTCTTCTAACTATGGCTACACCTTC. Amino acids: CASSLDGTAISSNYGYTF.